This T cell receptor beta chain comes out of a study of T cells in Graves' hyperthyroidism and ophthalmopathy. Study conclusions and caveats: Ophthalmopathy and stable hyperthyroidism were separated by a 13 V-J model. Researchers found most expanded thyroid clonotypes above 0.001 in blood as well. Before onset, by a median of around 6.4 months, the model predicted ophthalmopathy.

Germline V gene lookup returns CDR1 SGHRS and CDR2 YFSETQ. The V gene lost 1 base and the J gene lost 0 bases, with 8 bases spanning the gap. This CDR3 region has 14 residues. Hyperthyroidism, newly diagnosed and lasting under 2 months, affected patients aged 18 to 65. What was amplified from RNA transcripts were TCR beta CDR3 regions. The HTBI set primed first-round TCR CDR3 RT-PCR. Using its own MiXCR run on the multiplex PCR reads, TCRdb lists one record per CDR3 protein. The repertoire consists of around 300,000 distinct CDR3 sequences, with 25% to 30% occurring once and the leading ten covering 20% to 30%. This clonotype came up many times. No antigen is known for it.

V is TRBV5-1 and J is TRBJ2-7; D is tentatively TRBD1 or TRBD2 (5 bases each). The origin of this receptor is a man aged 35-49 years with Graves' hyperthyroidism that later progressed to Graves' ophthalmopathy. What was sequenced was blood. The CDR3 DNA follows: TGCGCCAGCAGCTTGTGGGGGAGCTCCTACGAGCAGTACTTC. Its protein is CASSLWGSSYEQYF.